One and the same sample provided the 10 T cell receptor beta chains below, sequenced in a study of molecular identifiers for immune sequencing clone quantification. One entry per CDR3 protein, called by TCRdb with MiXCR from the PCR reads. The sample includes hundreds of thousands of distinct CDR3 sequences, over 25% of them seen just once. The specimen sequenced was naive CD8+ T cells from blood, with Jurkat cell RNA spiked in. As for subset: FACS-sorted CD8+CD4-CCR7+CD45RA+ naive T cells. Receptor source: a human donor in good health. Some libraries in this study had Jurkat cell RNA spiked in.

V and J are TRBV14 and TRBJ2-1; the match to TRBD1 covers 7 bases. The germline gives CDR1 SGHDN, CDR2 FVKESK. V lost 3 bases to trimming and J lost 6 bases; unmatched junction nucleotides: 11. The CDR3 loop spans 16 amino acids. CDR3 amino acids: CASSQGIWDSANEQFF. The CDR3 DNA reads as TGTGCCAGCAGCCAGGGTATTTGGGACAGTGCCAATGAGCAGTTCTTC. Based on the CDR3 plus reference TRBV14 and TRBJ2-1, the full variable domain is EAGVTQFPSHSVIEKGQTVTLRCDPISGHDNLYWYRRVMGKEIKFLLHFVKESKQDESGMPNNRFLAERTGGTYSTLKVQPAELEDSGVYFCASSQGIWDSANEQFFGPGTRLTVL.

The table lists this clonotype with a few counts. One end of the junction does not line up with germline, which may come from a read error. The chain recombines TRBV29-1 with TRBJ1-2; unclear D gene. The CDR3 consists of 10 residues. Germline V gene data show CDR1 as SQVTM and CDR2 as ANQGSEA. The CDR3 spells CSAEEYGYTF. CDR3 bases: TGCAGCGCTGAAGAGTATGGCTACACCTTC.

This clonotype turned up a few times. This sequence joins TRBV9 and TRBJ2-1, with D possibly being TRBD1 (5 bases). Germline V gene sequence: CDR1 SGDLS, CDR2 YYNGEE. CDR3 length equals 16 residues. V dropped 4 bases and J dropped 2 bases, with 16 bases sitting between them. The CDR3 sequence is CASSPLTRTPYNEQFF. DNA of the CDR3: TGTGCCAGCAGCCCTCTCACCCGGACACCCTACAATGAGCAGTTCTTC.

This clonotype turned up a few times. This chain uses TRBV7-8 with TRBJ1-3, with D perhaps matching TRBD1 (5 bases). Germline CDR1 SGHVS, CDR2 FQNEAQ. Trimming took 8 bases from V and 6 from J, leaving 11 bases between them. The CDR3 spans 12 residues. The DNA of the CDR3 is TGTGCCAGCGCGGGACTCTTAAACACCATATATTTT. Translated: CASAGLLNTIYF.

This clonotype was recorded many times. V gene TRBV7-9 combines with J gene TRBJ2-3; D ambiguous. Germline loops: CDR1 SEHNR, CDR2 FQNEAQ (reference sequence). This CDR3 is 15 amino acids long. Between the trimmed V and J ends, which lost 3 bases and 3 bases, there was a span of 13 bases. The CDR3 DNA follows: TGTGCCAGCAGCTTTGGCGAAATTGGGACAGATACGCAGTATTTT. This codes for CASSFGEIGTDTQYF. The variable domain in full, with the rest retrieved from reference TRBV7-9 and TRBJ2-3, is DTGVSQNPRHKITKRGQNVTFRCDPISEHNRLYWYRQTLGQGPEFLTYFQNEAQLEKSRLLSDRFSAERPKGSFSTLEIQRTEQGDSAMYLCASSFGEIGTDTQYFGPGTRLTVL.

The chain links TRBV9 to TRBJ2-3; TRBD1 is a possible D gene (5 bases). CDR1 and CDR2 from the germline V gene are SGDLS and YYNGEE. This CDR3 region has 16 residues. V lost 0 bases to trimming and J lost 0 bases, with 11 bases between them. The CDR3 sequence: CASSVGAGSSTDTQYF. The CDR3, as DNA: TGTGCCAGCAGCGTAGGGGCAGGGTCGAGCACAGATACGCAGTATTTT.

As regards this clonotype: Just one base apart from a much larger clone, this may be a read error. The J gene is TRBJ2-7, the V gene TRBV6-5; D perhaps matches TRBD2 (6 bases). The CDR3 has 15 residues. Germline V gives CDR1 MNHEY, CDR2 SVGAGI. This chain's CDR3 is CAGSYRPGEEYEQYF. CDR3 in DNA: TGTGCCGGCAGTTACCGCCCGGGAGAGGAATACGAGCAGTACTTC.

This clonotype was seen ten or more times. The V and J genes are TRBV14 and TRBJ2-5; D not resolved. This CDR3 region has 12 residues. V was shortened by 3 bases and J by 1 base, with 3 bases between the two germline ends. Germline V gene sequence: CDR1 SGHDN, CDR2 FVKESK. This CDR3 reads CASSHGQETQYF. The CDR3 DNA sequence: TGTGCCAGCAGCCACGGCCAAGAGACCCAGTACTTC.

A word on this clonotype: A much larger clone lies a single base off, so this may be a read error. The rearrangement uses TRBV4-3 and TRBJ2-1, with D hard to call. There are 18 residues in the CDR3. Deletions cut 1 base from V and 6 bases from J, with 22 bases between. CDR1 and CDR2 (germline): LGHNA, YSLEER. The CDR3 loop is CASSQAALPPSAFNEQFF. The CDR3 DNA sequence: TGCGCCAGCAGCCAAGCGGCTCTACCTCCAAGCGCCTTCAATGAGCAGTTCTTC.

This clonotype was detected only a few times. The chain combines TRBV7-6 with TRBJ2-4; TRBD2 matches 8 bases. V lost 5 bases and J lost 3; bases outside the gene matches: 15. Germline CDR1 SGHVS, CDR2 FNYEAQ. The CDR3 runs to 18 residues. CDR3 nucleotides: TGTGCCAGCAGCGAAGCGGGGGTAGATGGTTTTGGCAAAAACATTCAGTACTTC. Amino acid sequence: CASSEAGVDGFGKNIQYF.